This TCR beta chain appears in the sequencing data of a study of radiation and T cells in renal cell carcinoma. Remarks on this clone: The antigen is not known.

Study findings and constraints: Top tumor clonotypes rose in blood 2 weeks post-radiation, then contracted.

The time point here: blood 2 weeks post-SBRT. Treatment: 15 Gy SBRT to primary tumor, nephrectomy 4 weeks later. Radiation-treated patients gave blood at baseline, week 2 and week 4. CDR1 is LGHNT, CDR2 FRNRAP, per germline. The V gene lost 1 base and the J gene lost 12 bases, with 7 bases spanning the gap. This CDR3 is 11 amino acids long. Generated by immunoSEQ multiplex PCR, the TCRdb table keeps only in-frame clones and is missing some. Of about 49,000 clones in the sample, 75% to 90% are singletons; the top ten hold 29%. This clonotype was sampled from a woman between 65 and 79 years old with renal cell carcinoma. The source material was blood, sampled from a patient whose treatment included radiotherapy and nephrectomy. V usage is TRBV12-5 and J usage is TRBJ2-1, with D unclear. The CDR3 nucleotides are TGTGCTAGTGGTTTGGGACTGATGCAGTTCTTC. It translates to CASGLGLMQFF.